Shown below are 19 T cell receptor beta chains from a single sample sequenced in a study of prognosis after radiotherapy for stage I lung cancer (dated by TCRdb to the early 2020s). Sequencer: Illumina HiSeq 3000. Two rounds of multiplex PCR were used to amplify the TCR beta CDR3 region from genomic DNA. The first PCR round used primers specific to each TRBV and TRBJ gene, and the primer sequences were filed in Chinese patent CN105087789A. TCRdb itself trimmed the public reads at Q25 with fastp, ran MiXCR and retained productive beta chains. Merged by CDR3 protein, the rows form single entries marked with the most common genes and DNA. The sample table holds roughly 30,000 distinct CDR3 sequences, of which under 40% were seen once. The ten biggest clones cover roughly 15% of the sample. The starting material was PBMCs, obtained before or after stereotactic body radiation therapy (not recorded which). The receptors shown here come from a donor over 45 with non-small cell lung cancer.

The sample holds many counts of this clonotype. The J gene is TRBJ2-7, the V gene TRBV5-1; TRBD1 matches at 11 bases. Germline assignment: CDR1 SGHRS and CDR2 YFSETQ. The CDR3 is made up of 14 amino acids. V shed 4 bases and J 2 bases; nucleotides not matched to a gene: 2. For the CDR3, the DNA is TGCGCCAGCAGCCCGGACAGGGGGCCCTACGAGCAGTACTTC. It specifies CASSPDRGPYEQYF. The complete variable domain, with remaining parts taken from reference TRBV5-1 and TRBJ2-7, reads KAGVTQTPRYLIKTRGQQVTLSCSPISGHRSVSWYQQTPGQGLQFLFEYFSETQRNKGNFPGRFSGRQFSNSRSEMNVSTLELGDSALYLCASSPDRGPYEQYFGPGTRLTVT.

In the case of this clonotype: Only one base separates this from a far larger clonotype, so it likely reflects a read error. The chain employs TRBV6-6 and TRBJ2-1; 7 nucleotides align to TRBD2. This CDR3 region has 15 residues. Per germline, CDR1 MNHNY and CDR2 SVGAGI (reference sequence). The CDR3 loop is CASSYSGGSGNDQFF. CDR3 sequence (DNA): TGTGCCAGCAGTTACTCGGGGGGGAGCGGTAATGATCAGTTCTTC.

This clonotype has just a few counts. This sequence may be a read error, since a much larger clone differs from it by one base. The chain is built from TRBV6-2 or TRBV6-3 and TRBJ1-5, with no clear D. CDR1 MNHEY and CDR2 SVGEGT come from the germline V gene. The CDR3 is made up of 13 amino acids. Trimming pared 5 bases from V and 7 bases from J, leaving 12 bases between. DNA for the CDR3: TGTGCCAGCAGTGATTGGCCAGCGCAGCCCCAGCATTTT. This codes for CASSDWPAQPQHF.

This clonotype showed up just a few times. A far larger clone is a single base away, which makes a read error likely. This chain links TRBV6-2 or TRBV6-3 with TRBJ2-7; D uncertain. Per the germline V gene, CDR1 is MNHEY and CDR2 is SVGEGT. This CDR3 has 14 amino acids. The CDR3 loop reads CACSSLRILKEQYF. Here the CDR3 DNA reads TGTGCCTGCAGTTCGCTTCGGATCCTAAAAGAGCAGTACTTC.

This clonotype turned up a few times. A much larger clone sits a single nucleotide away, making a read error possible. The chain couples TRBV6-1 to TRBJ2-3; D call uncertain. There are 13 residues in the CDR3. Germline assignment: CDR1 MNHNS and CDR2 SASEGT. The chain's CDR3 is CASSRRYTDTRYF. In DNA, the CDR3 is TGTGCCAGCAGTCGACGATACACAGATACGCGGTATTTT.

This clonotype showed up many times. The chain has TRBV5-5 and TRBJ1-6; D is ambiguous. Trimming took off 0 bases at V and 16 bases at J, with 14 bases between the two ends. Germline lookup yields CDR1 SGHKS and CDR2 YYEKEE (reference sequence). The CDR3 spans 13 residues. The CDR3 DNA reads as TGTGCCAGCAGCTTGGGGCCGCAACTCCTACTCCACTTT. Amino acids: CASSLGPQLLLHF.

The chain is built from TRBV9 and TRBJ1-3; a weak D match, TRBD1 (6 bases). Germline V gene lookup returns CDR1 SGDLS and CDR2 YYNGEE. The CDR3 has 15 residues. Trimming removed 1 base from V and 6 bases from J, with 14 bases in between. Written as DNA, the CDR3 is TGTGCCAGCAGCGTATCCACAGGGCTCGTAAACACCATATATTTT. Protein sequence: CASSVSTGLVNTIYF.

V gene TRBV20-1 combines with J gene TRBJ2-7, with TRBD2 identical over 7 bases. Germline assignment: CDR1 DFQATT and CDR2 SNEGSKA (reference sequence). The J segment lost 0 bases and the V segment lost 0 bases, leaving 11 bases of the junction unmatched. The CDR3 spans 17 residues. The CDR3 reads CSARDGSGAESSYEQYF. The CDR3 DNA follows: TGCAGTGCTAGAGATGGGAGCGGGGCGGAGAGCTCCTACGAGCAGTACTTC.

By proportion, this clonotype is medium-sized. The chain combines TRBV6-5 with TRBJ2-7, with 7 bases lining up with TRBD2. V lost 2 bases and J lost 2; bases outside the gene matches: 15. This CDR3 is built from 18 residues. The germline CDR1 and CDR2 sequences are MNHEY and SVGAGI. In DNA, the CDR3 is TGTGCCAGCAGTTACACGGTAGCTGCTAGCGGAATAACCTACGAGCAGTACTTC. This codes for CASSYTVAASGITYEQYF.

Of note for this clonotype: The junction departs from the called germline gene at one end, perhaps through a read error. This chain links TRBV6-1 with TRBJ2-7, with TRBD1 matching 9 bases. The length of the CDR3 is 17 residues. Germline CDR1 is MNHNS and CDR2 is SASEGT. Here the CDR3 DNA reads TGTGTCAGCAGAAGAGGGACAGGGCATGGAAGCTCCTACGAGCAGTACTTC. Its translation is CVSRRGTGHGSSYEQYF.

Comments on this clonotype: This probably arose from a read error, given a far larger clone one base away. The genes are TRBV6-1 and TRBJ2-3; the match to TRBD2 covers 13 bases. V shed 7 bases and J 3 bases; nucleotides not matched to a gene: 4. Germline values: CDR1 MNHNS, CDR2 SASEGT. This CDR3 has 15 amino acids. The CDR3 region is CASIPGLAGTDTQYF. The CDR3 DNA follows: TGTGCCAGCATCCCGGGACTAGCGGGAACAGATACGCAGTATTTT.

Of note for this clonotype: At one of its ends the junction is not consistent with the germline gene, which may arise from a read error. J is TRBJ2-5 and V is TRBV6-5; D not certain. This CDR3 has 14 residues. Germline loops: CDR1 MNHEY, CDR2 SVGAGI. The CDR3 nucleotides read TGTGCCAGCAGTTCGCGATGGTACCAAGAGACCCATCACTTC. Protein: CASSSRWYQETHHF.

This clonotype was found a few times. As DNA, the CDR3 is TGTGCCTGGAGTGTAGGTGCCGTCCTGGGGGCTTTCTTT. Amino acids: CAWSVGAVLGAFF. The chain uses TRBV30 and TRBJ1-1; no clear D. From germline, CDR1 is GTSNPN and CDR2 SVGIG (reference sequence). The CDR3 length is 13 residues. Deletions cut 0 bases from V and 11 bases from J, with 16 bases between.

This clonotype was counted only a few times. The gene calls are TRBV5-5 and TRBJ2-7, with D hard to call. Trimming shortened V by 2 bases and J by 6 bases, and 15 bases separated the two germline ends. CDR1 and CDR2 (germline): SGHKS, YYEKEE (reference sequence). The CDR3 sequence is 14 residues long. DNA for the CDR3: TGTGCCAGCAGCTTAGGATCAGTCCGAAGCGAGCAGTACTTC. Translation: CASSLGSVRSEQYF.

A note on this clonotype: A much larger clone lies a single base off, so this may be a read error. The gene calls are TRBV29-1 and TRBJ1-2; no clear D gene. This CDR3 spans 17 amino acids. Germline CDR1 reads SQVTM; CDR2 reads ANQGSEA. CDR3 protein: CIVEDRTKRHLNYGYTF. The DNA of the CDR3 is TGCATCGTTGAAGATAGAACGAAACGCCACCTTAACTATGGCTACACCTTC. The whole variable domain, remainder taken from reference TRBV29-1 and TRBJ1-2, is SAVISQKPSRDICQRGTSLTIQCQVDSQVTMMFWYRQQPGQSLTLIATANQGSEATYESGFVIDKFPISRPNLTFSTLTVSNMSPEDSSIYLCIVEDRTKRHLNYGYTFGSGTRLTVV.

This clonotype has at least ten counts. This chain joins TRBV29-1 and TRBJ2-3; D may be TRBD2 (6 bases). With 7 bases removed from V and 0 bases from J, the gap between germline ends came to 17 bases. Germline CDR1 is SQVTM and CDR2 is ANQGSEA. The CDR3 extends over 15 amino acids. CDR3 coding DNA: TGCAGCGCCAAAATAGCGGCTACTAGCACAGATACGCAGTATTTT. It yields the protein CSAKIAATSTDTQYF.

With regard to this clonotype: This may be a read error, as it is one base from a much larger clone. The V call is TRBV7-9, the J call TRBJ2-5, with D tentatively TRBD1 (6 bases). Germline CDR1 is SEHNR and CDR2 is FQNEAQ (reference sequence). The CDR3 consists of 14 residues. V was clipped by 5 bases and J by 5 bases, with 15 bases between them. DNA of the CDR3: TGTGCCAGCAGCATAGACCCTCAGGGGGAGACCCAGTACTTC. Protein product: CASSIDPQGETQYF.

This clonotype has at least ten counts. The chain joins TRBV19 to TRBJ2-3, with D tentatively TRBD1 (6 bases). Germline lookup yields CDR1 LNHDA and CDR2 SQIVND (reference sequence). There are 14 residues in the CDR3. Trimming shortened V by 10 bases and J by 0 bases, and 14 bases separated the two germline ends. CDR3 in amino acids: CATQQGWSTDTQYF. In DNA, the CDR3 is TGTGCCACCCAACAGGGTTGGAGCACAGATACGCAGTATTTT.

The rearrangement joins TRBV2 to TRBJ1-6; D perhaps matches TRBD1 (6 bases). Germline V gene lookup returns CDR1 SNHLY and CDR2 FYNNEI. V lost 7 bases, J lost 10 bases, and 11 bases lay in between. The length of the CDR3 is 12 residues. This chain's CDR3 is CASMGARSPLHF. The DNA of the CDR3 is TGTGCCAGCATGGGGGCACGGTCACCCCTCCACTTT. Full variable domain (missing parts from reference TRBV2 and TRBJ1-6): EPEVTQTPSHQVTQMGQEVILRCVPISNHLYFYWYRQILGQKVEFLVSFYNNEISEKSEIFDDQFSVERPDGSNFTLKIRSTKLEDSAMYFCASMGARSPLHFGNGTRLTVT.